The 22 T cell receptor beta chains below come from one sample, sequenced in a study of T cell responses to AZD1222 COVID-19 vaccine. Measured with immunoSEQ multiplex PCR; TCRdb has only the in-frame clones, and not every one. The profile shows 170,000 or so clones, roughly nine tenths of them singletons. The input for sequencing was peripheral blood, taken on day 0 of AZD1222 vaccination. The receptors were sampled from an adult in good health.

The chain combines TRBV2 with TRBJ2-3; the D is unclear. The CDR3 contains 13 residues. Trimming stripped 4 bases from V and 4 bases from J, with 9 bases between. Germline CDR1 is SNHLY and CDR2 is FYNNEI. The CDR3 coding sequence is TGTGCCAGCAGTGCCGGGTTTGCAGATACGCAGTATTTT. This translates into CASSAGFADTQYF.

This clone came up once. The J gene is TRBJ2-2, the V gene TRBV5-1, with unresolved D. V lost 2 bases, J lost 7 bases, and 6 bases lay in between. The CDR3 is 12 residues long. Germline CDR1 SGHRS, CDR2 YFSETQ. The CDR3 region is CASSFNLGELFF. The CDR3 DNA follows: TGCGCCAGCAGCTTCAATCTCGGGGAGCTGTTTTTT.

V gene TRBV19 combines with J gene TRBJ2-7; 7 nucleotides line up with TRBD2. The CDR3 totals 14 residues. J was trimmed by 2 bases and V by 5 bases; bases with no gene match: 6. The germline V gene encodes CDR1 LNHDA and CDR2 SQIVND (reference sequence). CDR3 in amino acids: CASSWSSGAYEQYF. DNA of the CDR3: TGTGCCAGTAGTTGGTCTAGCGGAGCCTACGAGCAGTACTTC.

The gene calls are TRBV27 and TRBJ2-2, with no clear D. The germline V gene encodes CDR1 MNHEY and CDR2 SMNVEV (reference sequence). Trimming cost V 2 bases and J 0 bases, with 4 bases left between them. The CDR3 runs to 14 residues. This chain's CDR3 is CASSLDTNTGELFF. CDR3 sequence (DNA): TGTGCCAGCAGTTTAGATACGAACACCGGGGAGCTGTTTTTT.

J is TRBJ2-5 and V is TRBV18; D not resolved. This CDR3 is built from 13 residues. Per the germline V gene, CDR1 is KGHSH and CDR2 is LQKENI. V gave up 0 bases and J gave up 3 bases, with 5 bases separating them. This CDR3 is CASSPPTEETQYF. In DNA, the CDR3 is TGTGCCAGCTCACCACCGACTGAAGAGACCCAGTACTTC.

The chain joins TRBV5-8 to TRBJ1-4; a weak D match, TRBD1 (5 bases). V lost 4 bases, J lost 0 bases, and 7 bases lay in between. From germline, CDR1 is SGHTS and CDR2 YDEGEE. This CDR3 contains 14 residues. In DNA, the CDR3 is TGTGCCAGCAGCCTGACAGCAACTAATGAAAAACTGTTTTTT. Translation gives CASSLTATNEKLFF. The whole variable domain, remainder taken from reference TRBV5-8 and TRBJ1-4, is EAGVTQSPTHLIKTRGQQATLRCSPISGHTSVYWYQQALGLGLQFLLWYDEGEERNRGNFPPRFSGRQFPNYSSELNVNALELEDSALYLCASSLTATNEKLFFGSGTQLSVL.

The chain links TRBV5-6 to TRBJ2-3; 7 nucleotides agree with TRBD1. The length of the CDR3 is 15 residues. The germline CDR1 and CDR2 sequences are SGHDT and YYEEEE. Trimming removed 4 bases from V and 1 base from J; junction bases left unmatched: 6. The CDR3 loop is CASSLTGFGTDTQYF. Written as DNA, the CDR3 is TGTGCCAGCAGCCTGACAGGGTTTGGCACAGATACGCAGTATTTT.

V is TRBV4-2 and J is TRBJ1-3; D unclear. Between the trimmed V and J ends, which lost 2 bases and 0 bases, there was a span of 8 bases. CDR1 is LGHNA and CDR2 is YNFKEQ in the germline V gene. The CDR3 totals 15 residues. CDR3 DNA: TGTGCCAGCAGCCAAATGTGGGCCTCTGGAAACACCATATATTTT. Translating it yields CASSQMWASGNTIYF.

The chain carries TRBV28 and TRBJ2-7; TRBD2 aligns across 12 bases. The CDR3 extends over 14 amino acids. From germline, CDR1 is MDHEN and CDR2 SYDVKM. Trimming took 5 bases from V and 9 from J; bases not matched to a gene: 8. CDR3 in amino acids: CASSGLAGGRVQYF. The DNA of the CDR3 is TGTGCCAGCAGTGGGCTAGCGGGAGGGCGAGTGCAGTACTTC. Full variable domain (remainder filled in from reference TRBV28 and TRBJ2-7): DVKVTQSSRYLVKRTGEKVFLECVQDMDHENMFWYRQDPGLGLRLIYFSYDVKMKEKGDIPEGYSVSREKKERFSLILESASTNQTSMYLCASSGLAGGRVQYFGPGTRLTVT.

The chain combines TRBV3-1 (or the pseudogene TRBV3-2) with TRBJ2-1, with 11 bases aligning to TRBD2. This CDR3 comprises 15 residues. Germline CDR1 LGHDT, CDR2 YNNKEL (reference sequence). The J segment lost 7 bases and the V segment lost 2 bases, leaving 4 bases of the junction unmatched. Here the CDR3 reads CASSQYTSGSNEQFF. In nucleotides, the CDR3 is TGTGCCAGCAGCCAATATACTAGCGGGAGTAATGAGCAGTTCTTC.

The chain carries TRBV19 and TRBJ1-6, with a weak D call TRBD1 (6 bases). CDR3 length equals 12 residues. Germline V gene lookup returns CDR1 LNHDA and CDR2 SQIVND (reference sequence). The germline V and J ends were trimmed by 5 bases and 12 bases, with 11 bases remaining between them. CDR3 in amino acids: CASSWTAQPLHF. CDR3 nucleotides: TGTGCCAGTAGTTGGACAGCCCAACCCCTCCACTTT.

CDR3 coding DNA: TGTGCCAGCAGCCCTGATCGAACTAGGGAGCAGTTCTTC. This encodes CASSPDRTREQFF. The V call is TRBV2, the J call TRBJ2-1, with D possibly TRBD2 on 5 matching bases. Germline CDR1 reads SNHLY; CDR2 reads FYNNEI. With 6 bases removed from V and 10 bases from J, the gap between germline ends came to 16 bases. This CDR3 region has 13 residues.

The gene calls are TRBV19 and TRBJ2-4, with 7 bases identical to TRBD2. Unmatched junction bases numbered 10, after V lost 6 bases and J lost 2 bases. The germline gives CDR1 LNHDA, CDR2 SQIVND (reference sequence). The CDR3 is 16 amino acids. The DNA of the CDR3 is TGTGCCAGTAGCATATGGGGGAGGGGAACCAAAAACATTCAGTACTTC. Translation gives CASSIWGRGTKNIQYF.

The gene calls are TRBV7-2 and TRBJ2-7; D is undetermined. V lost 1 base, J lost 2 bases, and 9 bases lay in between. The CDR3 has 14 amino acids. CDR1 SGHTA and CDR2 FQGNSA come from the germline V gene. The CDR3 loop reads CASSLGSRAYEQYF. The CDR3 DNA reads TGTGCCAGCAGCTTAGGTTCCCGAGCCTACGAGCAGTACTTC.

The chain has TRBV2 and TRBJ1-2, with TRBD1 matching 9 bases. The germline CDR1 and CDR2 sequences are SNHLY and FYNNEI. After removal of 7 bases from V and 0 bases from J, the junction contained 18 bases not matched to a gene. The CDR3 is made up of 19 amino acids. The CDR3 DNA follows: TGTGCCAGCAACCCTCCGGGGGGGACAGGGCTCTACGCTAACTATGGCTACACCTTC. Its protein product is CASNPPGGTGLYANYGYTF.

The chain uses TRBV5-5 and TRBJ2-1; D gene uncertain. CDR1 and CDR2 (germline): SGHKS, YYEKEE (reference sequence). The CDR3 is 12 residues long. V was shortened by 0 bases and J by 10 bases, with 8 bases between the two germline ends. The CDR3 here is CASSLGGREQFF. The CDR3, as DNA: TGTGCCAGCAGCTTGGGGGGTAGAGAGCAGTTCTTC.

J is TRBJ2-7 and V is TRBV2; no clear D gene. Trimming took off 1 base at V and 2 bases at J, with 9 bases between the two ends. Germline V CDR1 and CDR2: SNHLY, FYNNEI. The CDR3 contains 14 residues. DNA for the CDR3: TGTGCCAGCAGTGAAGGTACAGTACCCTACGAGCAGTACTTC. Translation: CASSEGTVPYEQYF. Complete variable domain (other parts from reference TRBV2 and TRBJ2-7): EPEVTQTPSHQVTQMGQEVILRCVPISNHLYFYWYRQILGQKVEFLVSFYNNEISEKSEIFDDQFSVERPDGSNFTLKIRSTKLEDSAMYFCASSEGTVPYEQYFGPGTRLTVT.

The V call is TRBV25-1, the J call TRBJ1-2; D is undetermined. V shed 6 bases and J shed 7 bases, with 9 bases lying between them. The CDR3 is 11 residues long. CDR1 is MGHDK, CDR2 SYGVNS, per germline. The CDR3 spells CASRNEIGYTF. The DNA of the CDR3 is TGTGCCAGCAGGAATGAAATTGGCTACACCTTC.

This rearrangement joins TRBV5-1 to TRBJ1-2, with 7 bases matching TRBD1. This CDR3 region has 15 residues. The germline V gene has CDR1 SGHRS and CDR2 YFSETQ. Trimming removed 3 bases from V and 0 bases from J; junction bases left unmatched: 5. CDR3 DNA sequence: TGCGCCAGCAGCTCGGGGACAGCAGCTAACTATGGCTACACCTTC. Its protein product is CASSSGTAANYGYTF. The entire variable domain, with the rest obtained from reference TRBV5-1 and TRBJ1-2, is as follows: KAGVTQTPRYLIKTRGQQVTLSCSPISGHRSVSWYQQTPGQGLQFLFEYFSETQRNKGNFPGRFSGRQFSNSRSEMNVSTLELGDSALYLCASSSGTAANYGYTFGSGTRLTVV.

This clone came up once. In DNA form, the CDR3 reads TGTGCCAGCAGCCATGGACAGGGAGGTCGATCACCCCTCCACTTT. This gives the protein CASSHGQGGRSPLHF. The genes are TRBV3-1 (or the pseudogene TRBV3-2) and TRBJ1-6; 8 nucleotides agree with TRBD1. J lost 10 bases, V lost 3 bases, and 8 bases had no gene match. CDR1 and CDR2 (germline): LGHDT, YNNKEL (reference sequence). The CDR3 spans 15 residues.

The chain is built from TRBV28 and TRBJ1-2; the match to TRBD1 covers 7 bases. The J segment lost 5 bases and the V segment lost 4 bases, leaving 13 bases of the junction unmatched. The CDR3 length is 16 residues. The germline V gene has CDR1 MDHEN and CDR2 SYDVKM. CDR3 in amino acids: CASSSSYGQDDYGYTF. CDR3 nucleotides: TGTGCCAGCAGTTCCTCTTATGGACAGGACGATTATGGCTACACCTTC.

The chain combines TRBV9 with TRBJ2-3; tentatively, D is TRBD2 (6 bases). The CDR3 runs 12 residues. Trimming pared 4 bases from V and 3 bases from J, leaving 6 bases between. Germline V CDR1 and CDR2: SGDLS, YYNGEE. Here the CDR3 reads CASSLATDTQYF. CDR3 nucleotide sequence: TGTGCCAGCAGCCTAGCGACAGATACGCAGTATTTT. Combining the CDR3 with reference TRBV9 and TRBJ2-3 gives the whole variable domain DSGVTQTPKHLITATGQRVTLRCSPRSGDLSVYWYQQSLDQGLQFLIQYYNGEERAKGNILERFSAQQFPDLHSELNLSSLELGDSALYFCASSLATDTQYFGPGTRLTVL.